These 5 T cell receptor beta chains came from one sample sequenced in a study of blood T cell repertoires in COVID-19. Libraries were prepared by immunoSEQ multiplex PCR; TCRdb keeps only in-frame clonotypes and omits some of them. Of some 190,000 clones in the sample, 80% to 90% were seen once. Specimen: peripheral blood. The receptors were gathered from a human donor in a cohort sampled during active COVID-19.

V and J are TRBV7-8 and TRBJ1-1, with D perhaps TRBD1 (5 bases). CDR3 length equals 13 residues. The germline V gene encodes CDR1 SGHVS and CDR2 FQNEAQ. Trimming removed 5 bases from V and 10 bases from J, with 17 bases in between. This chain's CDR3 is CASSPRGTGGAFF. The DNA for the CDR3 is TGTGCCAGCAGCCCTCGCGGTACGGGGGGAGCTTTCTTT. Full variable domain (missing parts from reference TRBV7-8 and TRBJ1-1): GAGVSQSPRYKVAKRGQDVALRCDPISGHVSLFWYQQALGQGPEFLTYFQNEAQLDKSGLPSDRFFAERPEGSVSTLKIQRTQQEDSAVYLCASSPRGTGGAFFGQGTRLTVV.

The chain is built from TRBV19 and TRBJ1-4, with TRBD1 matching over 8 bases. This CDR3 region has 15 residues. The trim removed 3 bases at V and 6 bases at J, leaving 6 bases unmatched. Germline values: CDR1 LNHDA, CDR2 SQIVND (reference sequence). The CDR3 loop reads CASSIGDRRYEKLFF. Here the CDR3 DNA reads TGTGCCAGTAGTATCGGGGACAGGCGTTATGAAAAACTGTTTTTT.

The rearrangement uses TRBV19 and TRBJ2-2; no firm D call. The CDR3 contains 15 residues. Trimming took 6 bases from V and 1 from J, leaving 12 bases between them. Germline values: CDR1 LNHDA, CDR2 SQIVND (reference sequence). The CDR3 DNA follows: TGTGCCAGTAGCAAACATTCGGGGAACACCGGGGAGCTGTTTTTT. Translating gives CASSKHSGNTGELFF.

This clone is a singleton in its sample. CDR3 region: CASSPHVGGLTDTQYF. The DNA for the CDR3 is TGTGCCAGTAGTCCCCACGTAGGGGGTCTCACAGATACGCAGTATTTT. The chain recombines TRBV19 with TRBJ2-3; the D gene is possibly TRBD1 (6 bases). Germline loops: CDR1 LNHDA, CDR2 SQIVND (reference sequence). The V and J ends lost 5 bases and 2 bases respectively, with 17 bases between them. The CDR3 covers 16 residues.

The J gene is TRBJ2-7, the V gene TRBV27; D is undetermined. V lost 3 bases and J 0 bases, leaving 6 bases between the germline ends. Germline loops: CDR1 MNHEY, CDR2 SMNVEV (reference sequence). There are 13 residues in the CDR3. The CDR3 loop is CASSLADSYEQYF. CDR3 in DNA: TGTGCCAGCAGTTTGGCAGACTCCTACGAGCAGTACTTC.